The T cell receptor beta chain described here comes from a study of blood T cell repertoires in COVID-19. Study background: From T cells, B-cell-depleted T cells, or PBMCs came the material, which was cDNA or gDNA.

CDR3 length equals 16 residues. Trimming left V 2 bases short and J 4 bases short, with 16 bases between. Germline V gene data show CDR1 as SGDLS and CDR2 as YYNGEE. Produced via immunoSEQ multiplex PCR; TCRdb's table is partial and in-frame only. This sample has about 170,000 clones, with over 80% found just once. This chain links TRBV9 with TRBJ1-3, with a tentative D call TRBD1 (5 bases). The receptor's source is a woman between 45 and 60 years old with acute or convalescent COVID-19. Sample: peripheral blood. The CDR3 region has the DNA TGTGCCAGCAGCGTCGAGCTAGGGGCGTGGGGAAACACCATATATTTT. It codes for CASSVELGAWGNTIYF.